A selection of T cell receptor beta chains follows, all from one sample in a study of T-cell reconstitution after alpha-beta-depleted transplantation in children. From the PCR reads, TCRdb called clonotypes with MiXCR, one entry per CDR3 protein. The repertoire holds 700,000 to 950,000 distinct CDR3 sequences, with approximately 15% as singletons. Source: PBMCs, mostly from graft donor cells, taken 360 days after TCRalphabeta/CD19-depleted stem cell transplant. These receptors originate from a male patient between 10 and 17 years old who had a stem cell transplant for acute lymphoblastic leukemia, so the T cells may come from the graft donor. Both conserved end residues are part of each CDR3. D genes are given only for firm matches. Clone size appears in some rows only: once, few, many, or a class for an expanded clone.

j_call v_call d_call clone_size cdr3_nt cdr3_aa
TRBJ2-7 TRBV10-3 NA NA TGTGCCATCAGTGAGGGAGAGGGGAAGTACGAGCAGTACTTC CAISEGEGKYEQYF
TRBJ2-5 TRBV5-1 NA NA TGCGCCAGCAGCTTGGATTTGGCTAGACTAGAGACCCAGTACTTC CASSLDLARLETQYF
TRBJ1-1 TRBV18 NA NA TGTGCCAGCTCACCTTCGGGGGCCCCCATGAACACTGAAGCTTTCTTT CASSPSGAPMNTEAFF
TRBJ2-5 TRBV6-2/TRBV6-3 TRBD2 few TGTGCCAGCAGTTACTCCACGGGACTAGCGGGAGGCCCCAAGAAGACCCAGTACTTC CASSYSTGLAGGPKKTQYF
TRBJ2-5 TRBV3-1 NA many TGTGCCAGCAGCCAAGGAGGTCCCCAAGAGACCCAGTACTTC CASSQGGPQETQYF
TRBJ2-4 TRBV7-2 TRBD2 few TGTGCCAGCAGCCCCATCCGGGAGGTAAACATTCAGTACTTC CASSPIREVNIQYF
TRBJ2-7 TRBV29-1 NA few TGCAGCGTACAGGGTGGAAGCGGAGCGACCTACGAGCAGTACTTC CSVQGGSGATYEQYF
TRBJ1-2 TRBV19 NA once TGTGCCAGTAGTATATCAGGAGGGCTCGTCGGCTACACCTTC CASSISGGLVGYTF
TRBJ1-1 TRBV5-1 NA few TGCGCCAGCAGCTTTCTATCTACAGGATCTGAAGCTTTCTTT CASSFLSTGSEAFF
TRBJ2-3 TRBV15 NA NA TGTGCCACCAGCAGACCAGCTCTGACAGATACGCAGTATTTT CATSRPALTDTQYF
TRBJ2-6 TRBV5-4 TRBD2 few TGTGCCAGCAGCTTGGGCGGGAGGCTCACCTCTGGGGCCAACGTCCTGACTTTC CASSLGGRLTSGANVLTF
TRBJ2-1 TRBV28 NA few TGTGCCAGCAGTTTTCCCCAGGATGAGCAGTTCTTC CASSFPQDEQFF
TRBJ2-7 TRBV4-1 NA few TGCGCCAGCAGCCAAGCTTTTCCACGGGACTTCGAGGCTTCCTACGAGCAGTACTTC CASSQAFPRDFEASYEQYF
TRBJ2-7 TRBV3-1 NA NA TGTGCCAGCAGCCAACTATTTTCTCTTCTGAGTGGAGAGCAGTACTTC CASSQLFSLLSGEQYF
TRBJ2-1 TRBV4-1 TRBD2 few TGCGCCAGCAACCCGGGACCGAGGCGGACTAGCGGGAGTCGCAATGAGCAGTTCTTC CASNPGPRRTSGSRNEQFF
TRBJ2-5 TRBV7-9 NA few TGTGCCAGCAGCTTTCGTAAACAAGAGACCCAGTACTTC CASSFRKQETQYF
TRBJ2-1 TRBV15 TRBD1 many TGTGCCACCAACCGGGACAGGGGGTATGAGCAGTTCTTC CATNRDRGYEQFF
TRBJ2-1 TRBV5-4 NA NA TGTGCCAGCAGGTCGGTTCCGGGGAATGAGCAGTTCTTC CASRSVPGNEQFF
TRBJ2-1 TRBV14 NA NA TGTGCCAGCAGCCAAGACGGAAGTTGGGCCAATGAGCAGTTCTTC CASSQDGSWANEQFF
TRBJ1-2 TRBV4-2 TRBD1 NA TGTGCCAGCAGCCAGAAGACAGGGGTCTCTGGCTACACCTTC CASSQKTGVSGYTF
TRBJ2-1 TRBV5-6 NA NA TGTGCCAGCAGCTTAGTGGCTAGCAATGAGCAGTTCTTC CASSLVASNEQFF
TRBJ2-7 TRBV7-8 TRBD2 NA TGTGCCAGCAGCGCCGGGACTAGCGGGAGGGTCGGGCAGTACTTC CASSAGTSGRVGQYF
TRBJ2-7 TRBV7-2 NA once TGTGCCAGCAGCTTAGGCTATCGGGAGTACTACGAGCAGTACTTC CASSLGYREYYEQYF
TRBJ2-7 TRBV7-9 TRBD1 few TGTGCCAGCAGCTTAGGTATCCGGGACAGGGGTTACTACGAGCAGTACTTC CASSLGIRDRGYYEQYF
TRBJ2-1 TRBV12-3/TRBV12-4 TRBD2 few TGTGCCAGCACCCTCGGGCGTCGACTAGCGGGAGCCAATGAGCAGTTCTTC CASTLGRRLAGANEQFF
TRBJ1-5 TRBV20-1 TRBD1 few TGCAGTGCAACAAAACAGGGGCAGCCCCAGCATTTT CSATKQGQPQHF
TRBJ2-3 TRBV18 NA few TGTGCCAGCTCACCCTATGCAGATACGCAGTATTTT CASSPYADTQYF
TRBJ2-7 TRBV12-3/TRBV12-4 NA NA TGTGCCAGCAGTGACCAAGGGACCGCTGCTTACGAGCAGTACTTC CASSDQGTAAYEQYF
TRBJ1-1 TRBV6-1 NA once TGTGCCAGCGGGGAGCGGAGTGAAGCTTTCTTT CASGERSEAFF
TRBJ2-1 TRBV3-1 NA many TGTGCCAGCAGCCAAGATCTGGTAATCAGCGCCCCCTACAATGAGCAGTTCTTC CASSQDLVISAPYNEQFF
TRBJ2-1 TRBV12-3/TRBV12-4 NA many TGTGCCAGCAGTTTAGACTTTCCGGGTGAGCAGTTCTTC CASSLDFPGEQFF
TRBJ1-1 TRBV11-1 TRBD1 few TGTGCCAGCAGCTTTGCAGGGGGCGGAATTGGTACTGAAGCTTTCTTT CASSFAGGGIGTEAFF
TRBJ1-5 TRBV7-9 TRBD1 NA TGTGCCAGCAGCCACGGACAGGGCTCTTACAATCAGCCCCAGCATTTT CASSHGQGSYNQPQHF
TRBJ2-1 TRBV12-3/TRBV12-4 NA few TGTGCCAGCAGTTTTGGGGCCGCCCCCTACAATGAGCAGTTCTTC CASSFGAAPYNEQFF
TRBJ2-1 TRBV11-2 TRBD2 NA TGTGCCAGCAGCTCCGACGGACTAGCGGGAGGGTTCTACAATGAGCAGTTCTTC CASSSDGLAGGFYNEQFF
TRBJ2-7 TRBV29-1 NA NA TGCAGCGTTGAGGGACCGGGGGAGCAGTACTTC CSVEGPGEQYF
TRBJ2-1 TRBV5-1 TRBD1 few TGCGCCAGCAGCTTGCGGGGACAGGGGGGTTCGGAGCAGTTCTTC CASSLRGQGGSEQFF
TRBJ1-1 TRBV6-5 NA few TGTGCCAGCAGTTACTCGAGTCACAGGATGAACACTGAAGCTTTCTTT CASSYSSHRMNTEAFF
TRBJ2-7 TRBV5-1 NA NA TGCGCCAGCAGCCTCTCTCGTTACACCTACGAGCAGTACTTC CASSLSRYTYEQYF
TRBJ1-4 TRBV3-1 NA once TGTGCCAGCAGCCAAGATTTGGGTGAAAAACTGTTTTTT CASSQDLGEKLFF
TRBJ1-5 TRBV7-2 TRBD1 NA TGTGCCAGCAGCTTACGACAGGGTCTAATGGCCCAGCATTTT CASSLRQGLMAQHF
TRBJ2-7 TRBV6-1 TRBD2 NA TGTGCCAGCAGTCTTCAGCGGGAGGGCCGCTACGAGCAGTACTTC CASSLQREGRYEQYF
TRBJ1-3 TRBV12-3/TRBV12-4 TRBD1 few TGTGCCAGCAGTTCCCAGACAGGGGGCTTTGGAAACACCATATATTTT CASSSQTGGFGNTIYF
TRBJ2-7 TRBV28 TRBD2 many TGTGCCAGCAGTCCCGCCGGGACTAGCGGGTGGACTTGGGAGCAGTACTTC CASSPAGTSGWTWEQYF
TRBJ2-2 TRBV19 TRBD2 few TGTGCCAGTAGTCCCCTTCTAGCGGACACCGGGGAGCTGTTTTTT CASSPLLADTGELFF
TRBJ2-3 TRBV10-1 NA few TGCGCCAGCAGGCAGGAGCACTTTAGCACAGATACGCAGTATTTT CASRQEHFSTDTQYF
TRBJ1-5 TRBV9 NA many TGTGCCAGCAGCGTAGCGTACAATCAGCCCCAGCATTTT CASSVAYNQPQHF
TRBJ2-5 TRBV28 TRBD1 NA TGTGCCAGCAGTCGGACAGGGGCTAGGGAGACCCAGTACTTC CASSRTGARETQYF
TRBJ1-1 TRBV7-6 NA NA TGTGCCAGCAGCTTACACCTGAACACTGAAGCTTTCTTT CASSLHLNTEAFF
TRBJ1-2 TRBV5-1 NA many TGCGCCAGCAGGAGGGGAATCCCCTATGGCTACACCTTC CASRRGIPYGYTF
TRBJ2-7 TRBV7-9 NA few TGTGCCAGCAGCCGGACCTGGACCTACGAGCAGTACTTC CASSRTWTYEQYF
TRBJ2-7 TRBV20-1 TRBD2 few TGCAGTGCTGGGTCTGGTTTAGCGGGAGTCTACGAGCAGTACTTC CSAGSGLAGVYEQYF
TRBJ2-3 TRBV11-2 NA many TGTGCCAGCAGCTTGACCAGGGGCGGGGGTACGCAGTATTTT CASSLTRGGGTQYF
TRBJ1-4 TRBV19 NA NA TGTGCCAGTAGTATTAGGGGATACTATGAAAAACTGTTTTTT CASSIRGYYEKLFF
TRBJ2-5 TRBV29-1 TRBD2 NA TGCAGCGTTGCCGGACTAGCGGGAGGGCCGAGAAAGACCCAGTACTTC CSVAGLAGGPRKTQYF